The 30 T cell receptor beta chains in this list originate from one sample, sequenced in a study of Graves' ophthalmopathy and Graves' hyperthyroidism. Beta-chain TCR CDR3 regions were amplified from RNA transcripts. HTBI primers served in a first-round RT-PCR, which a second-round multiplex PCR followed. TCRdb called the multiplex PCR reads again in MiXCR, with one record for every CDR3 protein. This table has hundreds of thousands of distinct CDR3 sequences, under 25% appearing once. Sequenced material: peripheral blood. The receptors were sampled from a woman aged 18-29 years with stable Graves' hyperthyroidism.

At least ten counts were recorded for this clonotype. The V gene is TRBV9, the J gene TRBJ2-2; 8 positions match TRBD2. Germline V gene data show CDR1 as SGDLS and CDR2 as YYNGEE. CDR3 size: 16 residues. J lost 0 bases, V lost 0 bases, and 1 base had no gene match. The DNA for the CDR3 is TGTGCCAGCAGCGTAGGGCGGGAGGCGAACACCGGGGAGCTGTTTTTT. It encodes CASSVGREANTGELFF.

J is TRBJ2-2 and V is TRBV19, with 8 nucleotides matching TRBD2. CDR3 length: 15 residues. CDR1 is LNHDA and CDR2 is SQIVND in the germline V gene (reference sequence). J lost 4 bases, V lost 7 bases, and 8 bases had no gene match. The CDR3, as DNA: TGTGCCAGTACTGTTAGCGGGATCGGCACCGGGGAGCTGTTTTTT. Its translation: CASTVSGIGTGELFF.

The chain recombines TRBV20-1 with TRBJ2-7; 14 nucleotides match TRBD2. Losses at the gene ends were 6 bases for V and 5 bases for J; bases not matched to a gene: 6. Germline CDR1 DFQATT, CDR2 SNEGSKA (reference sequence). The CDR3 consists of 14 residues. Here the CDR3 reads CSARGLAGVHEQYF. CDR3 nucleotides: TGCAGTGCCCGGGGACTAGCGGGAGTTCACGAGCAGTACTTC.

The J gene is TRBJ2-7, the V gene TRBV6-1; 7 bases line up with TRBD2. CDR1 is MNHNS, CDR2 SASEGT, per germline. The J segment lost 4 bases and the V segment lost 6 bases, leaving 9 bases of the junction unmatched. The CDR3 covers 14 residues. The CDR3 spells CASSPMGGFYEQYF. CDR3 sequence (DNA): TGTGCCAGCAGCCCGATGGGAGGGTTTTACGAGCAGTACTTC.

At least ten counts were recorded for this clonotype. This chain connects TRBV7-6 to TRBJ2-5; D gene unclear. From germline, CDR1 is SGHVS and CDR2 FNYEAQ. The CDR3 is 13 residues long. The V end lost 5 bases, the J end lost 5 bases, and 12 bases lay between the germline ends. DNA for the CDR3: TGTGCCAGCAGCCGGATTGTAGGGGAGACCCAGTACTTC. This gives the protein CASSRIVGETQYF. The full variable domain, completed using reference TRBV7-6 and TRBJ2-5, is GAGVSQSPRYKVTKRGQDVALRCDPISGHVSLYWYRQALGQGPEFLTYFNYEAQQDKSGLPNDRFSAERPEGSISTLTIQRTEQRDSAMYRCASSRIVGETQYFGPGTRLLVL.

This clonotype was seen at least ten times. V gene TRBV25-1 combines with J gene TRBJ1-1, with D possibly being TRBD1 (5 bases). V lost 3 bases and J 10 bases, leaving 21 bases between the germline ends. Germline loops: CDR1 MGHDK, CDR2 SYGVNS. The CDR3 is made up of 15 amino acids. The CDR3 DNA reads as TGTGCCAGCAGTGACCCCGGGGCTCTAGGCGGTGCAGCTTTCTTT. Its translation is CASSDPGALGGAAFF.

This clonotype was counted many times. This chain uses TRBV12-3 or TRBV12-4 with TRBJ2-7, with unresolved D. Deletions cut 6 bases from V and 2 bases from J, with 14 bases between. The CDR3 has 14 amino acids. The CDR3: CASSPKRQPYEQYF. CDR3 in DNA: TGTGCCAGCAGCCCGAAGAGGCAGCCCTACGAGCAGTACTTC.

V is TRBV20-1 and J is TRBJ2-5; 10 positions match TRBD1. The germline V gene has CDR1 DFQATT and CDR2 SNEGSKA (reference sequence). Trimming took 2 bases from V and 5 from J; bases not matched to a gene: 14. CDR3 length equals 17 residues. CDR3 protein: CSARYLRTGGRGETQYF. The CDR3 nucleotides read TGCAGTGCTAGATATCTGCGGACAGGGGGTAGGGGGGAGACCCAGTACTTC.

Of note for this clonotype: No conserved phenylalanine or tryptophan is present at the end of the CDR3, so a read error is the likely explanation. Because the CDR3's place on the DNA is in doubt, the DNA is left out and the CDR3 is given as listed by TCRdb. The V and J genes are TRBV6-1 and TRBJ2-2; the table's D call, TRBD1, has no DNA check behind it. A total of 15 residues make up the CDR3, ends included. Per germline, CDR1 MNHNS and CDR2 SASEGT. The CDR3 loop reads CASSERALGAGELWL.

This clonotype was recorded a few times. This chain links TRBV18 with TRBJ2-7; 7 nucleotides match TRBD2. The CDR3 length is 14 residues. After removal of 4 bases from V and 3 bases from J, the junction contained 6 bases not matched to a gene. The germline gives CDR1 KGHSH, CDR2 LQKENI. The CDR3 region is CASSQSGTNYEQYF. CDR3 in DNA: TGTGCCAGCTCACAATCTGGGACTAACTACGAGCAGTACTTC.

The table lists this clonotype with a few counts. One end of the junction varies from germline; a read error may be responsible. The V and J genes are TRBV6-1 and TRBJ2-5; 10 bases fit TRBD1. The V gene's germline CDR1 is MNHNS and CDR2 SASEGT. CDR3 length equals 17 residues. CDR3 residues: CASREGPGQGWRETQYF. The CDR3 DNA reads TGTGCCAGCAGGGAAGGACCGGGACAGGGGTGGCGAGAGACCCAGTACTTC.

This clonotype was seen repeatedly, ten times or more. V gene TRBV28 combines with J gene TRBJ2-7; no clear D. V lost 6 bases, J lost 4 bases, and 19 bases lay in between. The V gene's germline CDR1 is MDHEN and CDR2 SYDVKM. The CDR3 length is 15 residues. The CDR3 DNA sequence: TGTGCCAGCAGCCTACCTGGCGCCGAGACATACGAGCAGTACTTC. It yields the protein CASSLPGAETYEQYF.

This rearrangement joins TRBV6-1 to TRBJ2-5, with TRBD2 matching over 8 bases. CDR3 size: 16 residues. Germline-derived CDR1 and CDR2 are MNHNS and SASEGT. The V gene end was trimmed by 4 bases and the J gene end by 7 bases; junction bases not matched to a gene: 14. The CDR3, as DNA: TGTGCCAGCAGTGCCACACCGGACCGGGAGGGGGGGACCCAGTACTTC. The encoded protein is CASSATPDREGGTQYF.

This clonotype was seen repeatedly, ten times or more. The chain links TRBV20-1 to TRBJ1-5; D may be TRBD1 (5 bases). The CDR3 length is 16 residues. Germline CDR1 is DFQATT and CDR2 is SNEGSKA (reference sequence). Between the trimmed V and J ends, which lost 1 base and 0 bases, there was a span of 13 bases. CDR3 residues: CSARAQEGSSNQPQHF. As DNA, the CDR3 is TGCAGTGCTAGAGCACAGGAAGGTTCTAGCAATCAGCCCCAGCATTTT.

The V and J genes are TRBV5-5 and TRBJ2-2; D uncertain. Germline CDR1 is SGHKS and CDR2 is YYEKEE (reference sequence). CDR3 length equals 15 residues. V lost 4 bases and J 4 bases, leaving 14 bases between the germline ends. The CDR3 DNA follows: TGTGCCAGCAGCCCGGGCCGGACGGGCACCGGGGAGCTGTTTTTT. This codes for CASSPGRTGTGELFF.

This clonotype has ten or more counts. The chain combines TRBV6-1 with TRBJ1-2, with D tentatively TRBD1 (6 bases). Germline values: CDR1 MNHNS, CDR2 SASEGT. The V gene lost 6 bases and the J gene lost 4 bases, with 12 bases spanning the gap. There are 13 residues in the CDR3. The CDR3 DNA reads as TGTGCCAGCAGACACGACAGGAGCTATGGCTACACCTTC. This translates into CASRHDRSYGYTF.

CDR3 residues: CASSYGGQGVRQPQHF. The CDR3 DNA reads as TGTGCCAGCAGTTACGGGGGACAGGGGGTACGGCAGCCCCAGCATTTT. The chain links TRBV6-5 to TRBJ1-5; 11 nucleotides align to TRBD1. Per the germline V gene, CDR1 is MNHEY and CDR2 is SVGAGI. After removal of 2 bases from V and 7 bases from J, the junction contained 7 bases not matched to a gene. This CDR3 region has 16 residues.

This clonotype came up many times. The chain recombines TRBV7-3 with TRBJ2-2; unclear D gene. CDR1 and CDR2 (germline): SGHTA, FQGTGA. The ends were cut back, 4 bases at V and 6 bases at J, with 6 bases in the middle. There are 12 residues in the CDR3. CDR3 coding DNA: TGTGCCAGCAGCTCTGCAGCCGGGGAGCTGTTTTTT. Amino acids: CASSSAAGELFF.

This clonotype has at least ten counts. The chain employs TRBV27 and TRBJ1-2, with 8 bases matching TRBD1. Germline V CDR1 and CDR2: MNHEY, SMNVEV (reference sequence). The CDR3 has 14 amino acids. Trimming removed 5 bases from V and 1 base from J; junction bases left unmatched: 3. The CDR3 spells CASSGTGFNYGYTF. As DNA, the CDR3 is TGTGCCAGCAGTGGGACAGGCTTTAACTATGGCTACACCTTC.

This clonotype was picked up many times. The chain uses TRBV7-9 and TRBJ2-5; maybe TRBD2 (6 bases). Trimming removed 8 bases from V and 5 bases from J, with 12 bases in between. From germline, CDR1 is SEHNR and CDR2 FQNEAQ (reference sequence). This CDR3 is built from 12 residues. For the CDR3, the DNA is TGTGCCAGCGCGGAGGGCGGGGAGACCCAGTACTTC. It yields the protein CASAEGGETQYF.

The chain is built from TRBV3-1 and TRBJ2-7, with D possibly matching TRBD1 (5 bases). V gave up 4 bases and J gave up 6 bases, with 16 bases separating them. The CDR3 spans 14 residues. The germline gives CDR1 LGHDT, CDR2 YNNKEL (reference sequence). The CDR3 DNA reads TGTGCCAGCAGCCTGACAGTTTTTCCTGCCGAGCAGTACTTC. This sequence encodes CASSLTVFPAEQYF.

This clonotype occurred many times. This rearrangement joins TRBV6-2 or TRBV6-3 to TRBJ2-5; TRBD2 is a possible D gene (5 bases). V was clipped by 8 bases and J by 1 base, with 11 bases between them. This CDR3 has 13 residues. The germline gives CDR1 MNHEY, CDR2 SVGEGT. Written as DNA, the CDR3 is TGTGCCAGCTCGGAGCGGACCCAAGAGACCCAGTACTTC. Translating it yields CASSERTQETQYF.

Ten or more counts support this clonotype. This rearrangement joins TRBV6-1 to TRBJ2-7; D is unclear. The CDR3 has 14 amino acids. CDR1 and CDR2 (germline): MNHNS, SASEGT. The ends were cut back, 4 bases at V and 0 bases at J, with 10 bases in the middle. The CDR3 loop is CASSGARSSYEQYF. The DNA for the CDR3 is TGTGCCAGCAGTGGGGCTAGAAGCTCCTACGAGCAGTACTTC.

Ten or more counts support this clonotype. CDR3 loop: CASSLPGTGTGELFF. DNA for the CDR3: TGTGCCAGCAGTTTACCCGGGACAGGGACCGGGGAGCTGTTTTTT. V gene TRBV11-1 combines with J gene TRBJ2-2; 9 bases fit TRBD1. The V gene's germline CDR1 is SGHAT and CDR2 FQDESV (reference sequence). The length of the CDR3 is 15 residues. Trimming at V came to 6 bases and at J to 5 bases, leaving 7 bases not matched to a gene.

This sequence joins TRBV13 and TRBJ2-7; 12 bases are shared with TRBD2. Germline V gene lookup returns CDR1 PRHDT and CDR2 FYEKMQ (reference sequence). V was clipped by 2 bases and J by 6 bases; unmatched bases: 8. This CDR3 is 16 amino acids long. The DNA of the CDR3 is TGTGCCAGCAGCTTAACCGAGACTAGCGGGAGCTCCGAGCAGTACTTC. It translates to CASSLTETSGSSEQYF.

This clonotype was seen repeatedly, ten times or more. CDR3 DNA: TGTGCCAGCAGATCGAATTACAGGGGGCCACGATGGAGCACTGAAGCTTTCTTT. Its protein is CASRSNYRGPRWSTEAFF. This chain connects TRBV7-2 to TRBJ1-1; TRBD1 aligns across 9 bases. The germline V gene encodes CDR1 SGHTA and CDR2 FQGNSA. The CDR3 extends over 18 amino acids. V lost 6 bases and J lost 4; bases outside the gene matches: 18.

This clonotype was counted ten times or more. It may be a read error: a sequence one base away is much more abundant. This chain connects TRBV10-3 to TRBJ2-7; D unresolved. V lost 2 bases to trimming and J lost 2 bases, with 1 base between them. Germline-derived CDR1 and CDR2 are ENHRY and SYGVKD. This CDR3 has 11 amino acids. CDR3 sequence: CAISEAYEQYF. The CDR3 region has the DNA TGTGCCATCAGTGAGGCCTACGAGCAGTACTTC.

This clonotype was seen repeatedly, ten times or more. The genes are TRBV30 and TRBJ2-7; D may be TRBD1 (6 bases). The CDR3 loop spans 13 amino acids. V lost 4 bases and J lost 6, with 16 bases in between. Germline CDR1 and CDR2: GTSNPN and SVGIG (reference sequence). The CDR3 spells CAWKFRGSGEQYF. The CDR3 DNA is TGTGCCTGGAAGTTTAGGGGGTCGGGCGAGCAGTACTTC.

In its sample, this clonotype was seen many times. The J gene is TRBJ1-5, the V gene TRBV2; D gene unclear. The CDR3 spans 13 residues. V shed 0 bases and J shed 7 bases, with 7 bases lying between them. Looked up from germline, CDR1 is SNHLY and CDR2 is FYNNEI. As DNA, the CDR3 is TGTGCCAGCAGTGAAGCGCGGGGACAGCCCCAGCATTTT. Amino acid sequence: CASSEARGQPQHF.

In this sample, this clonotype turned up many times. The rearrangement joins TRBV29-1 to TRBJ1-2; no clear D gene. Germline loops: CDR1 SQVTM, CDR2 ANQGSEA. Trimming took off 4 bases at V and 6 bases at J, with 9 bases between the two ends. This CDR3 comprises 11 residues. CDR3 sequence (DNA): TGCAGCGTTGTAGAGGGTAATGGCTACACCTTC. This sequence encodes CSVVEGNGYTF.